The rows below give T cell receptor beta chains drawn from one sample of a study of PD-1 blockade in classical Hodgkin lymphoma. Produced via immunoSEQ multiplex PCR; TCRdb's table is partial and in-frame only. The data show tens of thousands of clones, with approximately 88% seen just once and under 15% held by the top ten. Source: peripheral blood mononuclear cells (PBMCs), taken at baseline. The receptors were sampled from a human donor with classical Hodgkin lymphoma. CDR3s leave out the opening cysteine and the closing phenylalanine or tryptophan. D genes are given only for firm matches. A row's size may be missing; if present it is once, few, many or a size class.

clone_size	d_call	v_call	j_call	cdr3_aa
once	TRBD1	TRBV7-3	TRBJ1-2	ASSPTAGGLGYT
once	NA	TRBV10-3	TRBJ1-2	AISEKLVQLPNYGYT
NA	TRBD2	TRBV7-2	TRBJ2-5	ASSSWTSGAQETQY
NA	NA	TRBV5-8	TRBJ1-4	ASSLFGTTNEKLF
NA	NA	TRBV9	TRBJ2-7	ASSPSGADQY
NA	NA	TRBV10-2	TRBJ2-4	ASSELQTLAKNIQY
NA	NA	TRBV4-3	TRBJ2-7	ASSQEEGSYEQY
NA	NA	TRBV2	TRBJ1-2	ASSEHSNYT
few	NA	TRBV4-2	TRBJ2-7	ASSQDFLGTYEQY
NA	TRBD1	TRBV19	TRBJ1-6	ASRPGTGGVSPLH
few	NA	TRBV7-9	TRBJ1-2	ASSPLAGWEYGYT
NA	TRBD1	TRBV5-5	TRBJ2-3	ASSWTGGADTQY
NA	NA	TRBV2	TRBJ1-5	ASSEISNQPQH
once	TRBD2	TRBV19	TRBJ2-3	ASKRLAGDTDTQY
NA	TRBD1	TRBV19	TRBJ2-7	ASSINGQGAHEQY
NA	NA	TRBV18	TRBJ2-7	ASSPSSYEQY